A selection of T cell receptor beta chains follows, all from one sample in a study of STAT3 mutations in large granular lymphocyte leukemia. Libraries were prepared by immunoSEQ multiplex PCR; TCRdb keeps only in-frame clonotypes and omits some of them. The repertoire holds about 16,000 clones, with approximately 84% as singletons. The sample comprised peripheral blood mononuclear cells. The origin of the receptors is a man aged 50 to 60 with T-cell large granular lymphocyte leukemia. Some clones in this sample may be carry-over from other donors' samples. Both conserved end residues are part of each CDR3. A D gene is named only where the DNA matches it firmly. Clone size is shown for a subset of rows, as once, few, many or a class of expanded clone.

clone_size j_call v_call d_call cdr3_length cdr3_nt cdr3_aa
few TRBJ2-2 TRBV9 . 14 TGTGCCAGCAGCCAAAAGGCCCAGACCGGGGAGCTGTTTTTT CASSQKAQTGELFF
. TRBJ1-2 TRBV9 TRBD1 16 TGTGCCAGCAGCCCATCGACAGGGGAGGTTCGCTATGGCTACACCTTC CASSPSTGEVRYGYTF
. TRBJ2-1 TRBV6-4 TRBD2 13 TGTGCCAGCAGTGAAGCGGGGTACAATGAGCAGTTCTTC CASSEAGYNEQFF
. TRBJ2-5 TRBV7-9 TRBD2 14 TGTGCCAGCAGCTTTTATCAGGGAGGGGAGACCCAGTACTTC CASSFYQGGETQYF
few TRBJ2-7 TRBV11-2 . 16 TGTGCCAGCAGCTTAGAGCCGGGACACGTGGGTGGGGGGCAGTACTTC CASSLEPGHVGGGQYF
. TRBJ2-6 TRBV6-4 TRBD1 17 TGTGCCAGCAGCGCCGGGACAGGGAACTCTGGGGCCAACGTCCTGACTTTC CASSAGTGNSGANVLTF
. TRBJ2-1 TRBV7-3 . 12 TGTGCCAGCAGCTCCCACGGCTTTGAGCAGTTCTTC CASSSHGFEQFF
once TRBJ2-7 TRBV29-1 . 15 TGCAGCGTTGAACCTTCGGACAGTGCAGTCTCCGAGCAGTACTTC CSVEPSDSAVSEQYF
. TRBJ2-3 TRBV11-2 TRBD2 17 TGTGCCAGCAGCTTAGATCCCGCGGCAGCGGGAGGGGATACGCAGTATTTT CASSLDPAAAGGDTQYF
. TRBJ1-1 TRBV5-1 . 15 TGCGCCAGCAGCTTGGGGAGCCTGGACTACACTGAAGCTTTCTTT CASSLGSLDYTEAFF
few TRBJ1-1 TRBV29-1 . 14 TGCAGCGTTTCGGTGGGAACGGGGAACACTGAAGCTTTCTTT CSVSVGTGNTEAFF
. TRBJ2-7 TRBV14 . 14 TGTGCCAGCAGCCAGGTCAGGGGTTCGAACGAGCAGTACTTC CASSQVRGSNEQYF
. TRBJ2-1 TRBV5-4 TRBD2 15 TGTGCCAGCAGCTCCCTAGCGGGAGGGGGCAATGAGCAGTTCTTC CASSSLAGGGNEQFF
once TRBJ2-1 TRBV6-1 TRBD1 15 TGTGCCGGCAAATCCGGGACAGGGCCCCTTAATGAGCAGTTCTTC CAGKSGTGPLNEQFF
. TRBJ2-5 TRBV6-5 TRBD1 14 TGTGCCAGCAGCCAATGGGACAGTGAGGAGACCCAGTACTTC CASSQWDSEETQYF
. TRBJ2-5 TRBV5-4 . 14 TGTGCCAGCAGCCCCATATTAGAGGGAGAGACCCAGTACTTC CASSPILEGETQYF
. TRBJ2-7 TRBV7-8 . 14 TGTGCCAGCAGCTGGTCCACTAGCCCGGGCGAGCAGTACTTC CASSWSTSPGEQYF
. TRBJ1-1 TRBV18 . 14 TGTGCCAGCTCACCCCGGGGAAAGAACACTGAAGCTTTCTTT CASSPRGKNTEAFF
. TRBJ1-4 TRBV5-1 TRBD1 17 TGCGCCAGCACGACAGGGTACACCCTTTCTACTAATGAAAAACTGTTTTTT CASTTGYTLSTNEKLFF
. TRBJ1-3 TRBV5-4 TRBD1 15 TGTGCCAGCAGCTCCCAGGGGGTCGGTGGAAACACCATATATTTT CASSSQGVGGNTIYF
. TRBJ2-5 TRBV19 TRBD1 16 TGTGCCAGTAGTTTATATTACAGGGGGCCCCAAGAGACCCAGTACTTC CASSLYYRGPQETQYF
. TRBJ1-5 TRBV6-4 . 19 TGTGCCAGCAGTGGCCCAACTGAGTGGCAGGGCATTAGCAATCAGCCCCAGCATTTT CASSGPTEWQGISNQPQHF
. TRBJ2-5 TRBV13 TRBD2 17 TGTGCCAGCAGCTTAGGTATTAAGCGGGGGTTACAAGAGACCCAGTACTTC CASSLGIKRGLQETQYF
few TRBJ1-6 TRBV27 . 14 TGTGCCAGCCAACTCCAGGGGTGGAATTCACCCCTCCACTTT CASQLQGWNSPLHF
. TRBJ1-1 TRBV5-1 . 15 TGCGCCAGCAGCTTGGGTAGGGGCGCAAACACTGAAGCTTTCTTT CASSLGRGANTEAFF
. TRBJ2-5 TRBV25-1 . 17 TGTGCCAGCAGTGAATCAGTGGGGAAAGGGTACCAAGAGACCCAGTACTTC CASSESVGKGYQETQYF
. TRBJ2-3 TRBV7-2 . 14 TGTGCCAGCAGCCTGGGCTTTCTCCCAGATACGCAGTATTTT CASSLGFLPDTQYF
. TRBJ2-7 TRBV7-9 TRBD2 16 TGTGCCAGCAGCTCCCGACTAGCCGGAGGCTCCTACGAGCAGTACTTC CASSSRLAGGSYEQYF
. TRBJ2-5 TRBV19 . 15 TGTGCCAGTAGTCCTCGACAGAGAGGGTGGGAGACCCAGTACTTC CASSPRQRGWETQYF
. TRBJ1-5 TRBV2 TRBD1 15 TGTGCCAGCGGGGGACAGGGCGTTAGCAATCAGCCCCAGCATTTT CASGGQGVSNQPQHF
. TRBJ2-5 TRBV10-2 TRBD1 16 TGCGCCAGCAGTGAGGGCCGGGGGACAGGGATGGAGACCCAGTACTTC CASSEGRGTGMETQYF
. TRBJ1-4 TRBV18 . 14 TGTGCCAGCTCACCCAGGGGTGGCGGTGAAAAACTGTTTTTT CASSPRGGGEKLFF
. TRBJ1-1 TRBV29-1 TRBD1 14 TGCAGCGTTGAAGGTTCGGACAGGGGGACTGAAGCTTTCTTT CSVEGSDRGTEAFF
once TRBJ2-2 TRBV14 TRBD2 18 TGTGCCAGCAGCCAAAAATGGTCTCTGGCTAGCGGTACCGGGGAGCTGTTTTTT CASSQKWSLASGTGELFF
. TRBJ2-7 TRBV5-1 . 15 TGCGCCAGCAGCTATACAGGCGACACCATCTACGAGCAGTACTTC CASSYTGDTIYEQYF
. TRBJ1-1 TRBV6-1 TRBD1 14 TGTGCCAGCAGGTCGGACAGGGGAGGCACTGAAGCTTTCTTT CASRSDRGGTEAFF
. TRBJ2-3 TRBV19 . 14 TGTGCCAGTTACGACAGTACTAGCACAGATACGCAGTATTTT CASYDSTSTDTQYF
. TRBJ2-2 TRBV15 . 14 TGTGCCACACGACAGATGACGAACACCGGGGAGCTGTTTTTT CATRQMTNTGELFF
. TRBJ1-2 TRBV5-1 . 14 TGCGCCAGCATCCCGGTTCGAAAGACCTATGGCTACACCTTC CASIPVRKTYGYTF
. TRBJ2-7 TRBV7-9 TRBD1 15 TGTGCCAGCAGCCCGGCAGGACAGGGCTTTGACGAGCAGTACTTC CASSPAGQGFDEQYF
. TRBJ2-3 TRBV14 TRBD2 16 TGTGCCAGCAGCCTACGGACTAGGGCCACCACAGATACGCAGTATTTT CASSLRTRATTDTQYF
. TRBJ2-1 TRBV7-8 TRBD1 15 TGTGCCAGCAGCCTCACAGGGGCCGCCTACAATGAGCAGTTCTTC CASSLTGAAYNEQFF
. TRBJ1-2 TRBV5-6 . 13 TGTGCCAGCAGCTTGGCACAGGGTGATGGCTACACCTTC CASSLAQGDGYTF
. TRBJ1-5 TRBV2 . 13 TGTGCCAGCAAGGGCCCCTTTAATCAGCCCCAGCATTTT CASKGPFNQPQHF
. TRBJ1-1 TRBV18 . 13 TGTGCCAGCTCACCCTCAGTGAACACTGAAGCTTTCTTT CASSPSVNTEAFF
. TRBJ2-3 TRBV18 TRBD2 17 TGTGCCAGCTCACCGGGACTAGCGGGGGCTAGCACAGATACGCAGTATTTT CASSPGLAGASTDTQYF
. TRBJ2-1 TRBV25-1 . 11 TGTGCCAGCAGTGAATTTCATGAGCAGTTCTTC CASSEFHEQFF
. TRBJ1-2 TRBV7-3 TRBD1 15 TGTGCCAGCAGCTTAGAGGGACAGGCCAACTATGGCTACACCTTC CASSLEGQANYGYTF
. TRBJ2-3 TRBV6-6 . 14 TGTGCCAGCAGTTACCGGGAGCGCACAGATACGCAGTATTTT CASSYRERTDTQYF